These T cell receptor beta chains were read from a single sample in a study of blood T cell repertoires in COVID-19. Sequencing used immunoSEQ multiplex PCR; TCRdb keeps in-frame clones, though not all of them. This table has 55,000 to 75,000 clones, just under 90% appearing once. Sequencing was done on a sample of peripheral blood. The receptors here all came from a man in his fifties or sixties with acute or convalescent COVID-19. Each CDR3 is given without its conserved first and last residue.

>TRBV3-1/TRBV3-2|TRBJ1-5
ASSQGQDSNQPQH
>TRBV3-1/TRBV3-2|TRBJ2-1
ASSRQGSAGTNEQF
>TRBV5-1|TRBJ2-3
ASSSGTGRSTDTQY
>TRBV3-1/TRBV3-2|TRBJ1-3
ASSQARTDGNTIY
>TRBV13|TRBJ1-3
ATRPDRLSGNTIY
>TRBV24-1|TRBJ2-5
ATSGGQGRDQETQY
>TRBV9|TRBJ1-1
ASSVGPENTEAF
>TRBV5-1|TRBJ1-2
ASSAGQTYGYT
>TRBV20-1|TRBJ2-4
SASVPGTPIQY
>TRBV6-1|TRBJ1-6
ASSEAPGNSPLH
>TRBV18|TRBJ1-5
ASTGTGGNQPQH
>TRBV7-2|TRBJ2-3
ASSLTPLTSGGATDTQY
>TRBV10-3|TRBJ1-4
AISEEAGGYKLF
>TRBV7-9|TRBJ2-7
ASRDRGYEQY
>TRBV9|TRBJ1-3
ASSVAGSSGNTIY
>TRBV7-2|TRBJ1-5
ASSTNRGKQPQH
>TRBV6-1|TRBJ1-4
ASSEGQGRW
>TRBV18|TRBJ2-6
ASSRGQGNSGANVLT
>TRBV15|TRBJ1-2
ATSRGQGAPGYT
>TRBV12-1|TRBJ1-2
ASSRQAFNYGYT
>TRBV24-1|TRBJ2-2
ATSDSMAGAPELF
>TRBV11-2|TRBJ1-1
ASSLQANTEAF
>TRBV7-8|TRBJ1-4
ASSWVTGSNEKLF
>TRBV6-6|TRBJ1-1
ASSYQQGNTEAF
>TRBV7-6|TRBJ2-1
ASSPLTRGHSYNEQF
>TRBV6-2/TRBV6-3|TRBJ1-3
ASSYGRPDRADTIY
>TRBV7-8|TRBJ2-1
ASSLVGGFLEQF
>TRBV27|TRBJ2-7
ASSLRDRNYEQY
>TRBV7-2|TRBJ1-2
ASSLDPLLTGGNYGYT
>TRBV11-2|TRBJ1-2
ASSLSGYGYT
>TRBV10-3|TRBJ1-3
AISESIAGGNTIY
>TRBV4-1|TRBJ2-2
ASSPPPTGVHTGELF
>TRBV5-6|TRBJ2-5
ASSSGTGGFGTQY
>TRBV6-1|TRBJ1-3
ASSERGGMTNPSGNTIY
>TRBV29-1|TRBJ1-3
SVERGSGNTIY
>TRBV27|TRBJ2-1
ASSLRDNEQF
>TRBV6-5|TRBJ1-5
ASSYSGTGSNQPQH
>TRBV29-1|TRBJ2-5
SVEGTGRGTQY
>TRBV2|TRBJ1-5
ASRDRSNQPQH
>TRBV5-1|TRBJ1-1
ASSFAENTEAF
>TRBV4-1|TRBJ2-2
ASSQGDRATGELF
>TRBV19|TRBJ1-1
ASSNLVRAVNTEAF
>TRBV19|TRBJ2-1
ASTAGLDVVNEQF
>TRBV25-1|TRBJ2-5
ASSDPGGSRAQETQY
>TRBV7-2|TRBJ2-3
ASSLGTPRSDTQY
>TRBV6-5|TRBJ1-2
ASSYSGRWEGYT
>TRBV10-1|TRBJ1-1
ASSEDSNTEAF
>TRBV27|TRBJ2-7
ASSYGGIDEQY
>TRBV3-1/TRBV3-2|TRBJ1-4
ASSPLPGTGGEKLF
>TRBV19|TRBJ1-1
ASSIDLSVFMNTEAF
>TRBV2|TRBJ1-1
ASRGQENLEAF
>TRBV11-2|TRBJ1-2
ASSFFLPDGQGRDYGYT